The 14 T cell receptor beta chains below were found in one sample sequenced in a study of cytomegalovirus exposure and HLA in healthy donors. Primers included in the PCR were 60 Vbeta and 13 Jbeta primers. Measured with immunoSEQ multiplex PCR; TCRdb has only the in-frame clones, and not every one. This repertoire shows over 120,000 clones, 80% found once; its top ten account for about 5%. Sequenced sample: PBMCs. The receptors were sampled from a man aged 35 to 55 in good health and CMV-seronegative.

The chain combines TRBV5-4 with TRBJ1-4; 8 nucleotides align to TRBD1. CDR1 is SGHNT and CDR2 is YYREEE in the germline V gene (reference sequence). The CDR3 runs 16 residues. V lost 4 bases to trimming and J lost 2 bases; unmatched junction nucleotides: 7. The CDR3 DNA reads TGTGCCAGCAGCAGACTGACAGGGGCCACTAATGAAAAACTGTTTTTT. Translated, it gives CASSRLTGATNEKLFF.

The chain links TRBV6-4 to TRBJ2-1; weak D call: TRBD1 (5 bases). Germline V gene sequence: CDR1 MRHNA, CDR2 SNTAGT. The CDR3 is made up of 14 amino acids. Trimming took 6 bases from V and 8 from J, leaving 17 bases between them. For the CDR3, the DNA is TGTGCCAGCAGCTTTAACTTGGTAGGGGATGAGCAGTTCTTC. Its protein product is CASSFNLVGDEQFF.

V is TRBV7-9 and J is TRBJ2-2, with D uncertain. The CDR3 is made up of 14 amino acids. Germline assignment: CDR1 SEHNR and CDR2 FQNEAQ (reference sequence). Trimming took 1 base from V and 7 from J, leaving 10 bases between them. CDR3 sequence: CASSLVTPSGELFF. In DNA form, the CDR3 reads TGTGCCAGCAGCTTAGTTACACCCAGCGGGGAGCTGTTTTTT.

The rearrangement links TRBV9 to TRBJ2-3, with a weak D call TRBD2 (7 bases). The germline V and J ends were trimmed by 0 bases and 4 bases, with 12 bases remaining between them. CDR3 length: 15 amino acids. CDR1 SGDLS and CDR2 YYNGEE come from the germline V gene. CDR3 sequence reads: CASSVDGGGADTQYF. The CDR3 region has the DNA TGTGCCAGCAGCGTAGATGGGGGGGGCGCAGATACGCAGTATTTT.

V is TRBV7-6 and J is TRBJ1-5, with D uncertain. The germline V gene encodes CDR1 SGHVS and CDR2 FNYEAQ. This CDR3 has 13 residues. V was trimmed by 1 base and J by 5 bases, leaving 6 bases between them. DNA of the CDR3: TGTGCCAGCAGCTTAGGGGCATATCAGCCCCAGCATTTT. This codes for CASSLGAYQPQHF.

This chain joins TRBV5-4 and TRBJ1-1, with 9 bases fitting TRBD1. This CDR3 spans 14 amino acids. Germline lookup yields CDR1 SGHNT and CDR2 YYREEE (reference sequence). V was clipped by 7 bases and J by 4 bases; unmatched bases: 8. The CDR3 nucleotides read TGTGCCAGCGGCGCCCGGGACAGGGTCACTGAAGCTTTCTTT. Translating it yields CASGARDRVTEAFF.

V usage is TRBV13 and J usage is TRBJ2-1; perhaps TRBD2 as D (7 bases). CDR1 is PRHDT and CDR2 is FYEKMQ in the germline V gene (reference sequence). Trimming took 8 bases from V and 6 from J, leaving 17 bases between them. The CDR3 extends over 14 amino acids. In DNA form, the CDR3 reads TGTGCCAGCTCTCGGGGGGCGCCCGTCAATGAGCAGTTCTTC. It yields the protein CASSRGAPVNEQFF.

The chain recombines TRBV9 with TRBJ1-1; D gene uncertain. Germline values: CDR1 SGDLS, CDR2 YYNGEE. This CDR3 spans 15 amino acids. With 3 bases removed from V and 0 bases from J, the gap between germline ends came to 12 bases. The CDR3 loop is CASSDNPRLNTEAFF. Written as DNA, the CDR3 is TGTGCCAGCAGCGACAACCCCCGTCTGAACACTGAAGCTTTCTTT.

The CDR3 spells CASSPSGTGYYEQYF. The CDR3 DNA reads TGTGCCAGCAGCCCCTCCGGGACAGGGTACTACGAGCAGTACTTC. V gene TRBV7-9 combines with J gene TRBJ2-7; TRBD1 matches at 9 bases. Per the germline V gene, CDR1 is SEHNR and CDR2 is FQNEAQ (reference sequence). J lost 3 bases, V lost 5 bases, and 8 bases had no gene match. The CDR3 contains 15 residues.

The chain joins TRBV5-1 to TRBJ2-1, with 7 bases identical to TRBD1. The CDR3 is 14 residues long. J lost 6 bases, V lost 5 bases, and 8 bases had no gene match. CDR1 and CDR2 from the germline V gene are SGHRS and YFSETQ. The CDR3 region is CASRDREYINEQFF. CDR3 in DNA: TGCGCCAGCAGAGACAGGGAATATATCAATGAGCAGTTCTTC.

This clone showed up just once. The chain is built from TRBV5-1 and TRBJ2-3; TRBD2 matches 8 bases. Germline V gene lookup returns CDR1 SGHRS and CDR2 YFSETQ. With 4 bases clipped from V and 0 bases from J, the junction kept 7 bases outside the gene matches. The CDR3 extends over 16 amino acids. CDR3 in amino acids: CASSGIAGSSTDTQYF. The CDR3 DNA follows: TGCGCCAGCAGCGGAATAGCGGGATCTAGCACAGATACGCAGTATTTT.

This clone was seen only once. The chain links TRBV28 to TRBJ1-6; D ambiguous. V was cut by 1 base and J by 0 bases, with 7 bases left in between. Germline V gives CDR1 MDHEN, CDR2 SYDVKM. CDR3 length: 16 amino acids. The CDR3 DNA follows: TGTGCCAGCAGTTTATCGGGGAGCTCCTATAATTCACCCCTCCACTTT. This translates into CASSLSGSSYNSPLHF.

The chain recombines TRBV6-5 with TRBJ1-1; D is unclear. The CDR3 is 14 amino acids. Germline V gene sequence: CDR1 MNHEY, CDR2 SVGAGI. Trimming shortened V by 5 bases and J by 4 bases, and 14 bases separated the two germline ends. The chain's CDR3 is CASSITAGGTEAFF. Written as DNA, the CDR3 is TGTGCCAGCAGTATTACAGCGGGAGGCACTGAAGCTTTCTTT.

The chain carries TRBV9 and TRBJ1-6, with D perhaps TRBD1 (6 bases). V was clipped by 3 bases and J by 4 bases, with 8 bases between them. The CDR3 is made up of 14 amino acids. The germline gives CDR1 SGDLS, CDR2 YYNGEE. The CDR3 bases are TGTGCCAGCAGCGGACAGGAATATAATTCACCCCTCCACTTT. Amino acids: CASSGQEYNSPLHF. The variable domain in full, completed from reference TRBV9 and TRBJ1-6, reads DSGVTQTPKHLITATGQRVTLRCSPRSGDLSVYWYQQSLDQGLQFLIQYYNGEERAKGNILERFSAQQFPDLHSELNLSSLELGDSALYFCASSGQEYNSPLHFGNGTRLTVT.